This TCR beta chain was identified in a study of radiation and T cells in renal cell carcinoma. Study results and caveats: No pretreatment tumor biopsies were available for baseline clonotypes.

For this clone: The antigen is not known.

The ends were cut back, 4 bases at V and 3 bases at J, with 16 bases in the middle. CDR3 size: 16 residues. From germline, CDR1 is SGHDN and CDR2 FVKESK. Time point here: blood 4 weeks post-SBRT, at nephrectomy. Treatment: 15 Gy SBRT to primary tumor, nephrectomy 4 weeks later. Nephrectomy followed 15 Gy stereotactic body radiation by 4 weeks. The protocol was immunoSEQ multiplex PCR, while the TCRdb copy is restricted to in-frame clones and leaves out a portion. Here the sample spans around 170,000 clones, about nine tenths being singletons. This sequence joins TRBV14 and TRBJ2-1; tentative D call: TRBD1 (6 bases). This TCR derives from a woman between 50 and 59 years old with renal cell carcinoma. Sequenced material: blood, taken from a patient whose treatment included radiotherapy and nephrectomy. The CDR3 here is CASSPRARGNYNEQFF. CDR3 bases: TGTGCCAGCAGCCCGAGGGCCAGGGGCAACTACAATGAGCAGTTCTTC.